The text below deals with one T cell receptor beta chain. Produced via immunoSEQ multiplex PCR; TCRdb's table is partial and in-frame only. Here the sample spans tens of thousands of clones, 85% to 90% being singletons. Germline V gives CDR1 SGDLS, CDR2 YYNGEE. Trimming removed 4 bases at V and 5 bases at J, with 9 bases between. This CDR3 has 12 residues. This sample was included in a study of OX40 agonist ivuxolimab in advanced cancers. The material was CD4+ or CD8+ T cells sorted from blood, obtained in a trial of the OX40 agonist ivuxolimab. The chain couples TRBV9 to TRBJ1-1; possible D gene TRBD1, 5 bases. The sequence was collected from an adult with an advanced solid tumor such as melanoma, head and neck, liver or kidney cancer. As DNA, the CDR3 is TGTGCCAGCAGCTTAGAGGGGACTGAAGCTTTCTTT. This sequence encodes CASSLEGTEAFF.